The present T cell receptor beta chain was sequenced within a study of T cells in Graves' hyperthyroidism and ophthalmopathy. The CDR3 loop spans 15 amino acids. Germline V gives CDR1 KGHDR, CDR2 SFDVKD. V was pared by 3 bases and J by 6 bases, with 9 bases of the junction left unmatched. This clonotype was seen a handful of times. Its antigen is currently unknown. The study enrolled patients aged 18 to 65 with newly diagnosed hyperthyroidism of under 2 months' duration. Uncontrolled infection, other autoimmune disease, pregnancy or lactation excluded patients. Based on clinical symptoms, serum thyroxine and TRAb, thyroid ultrasound and orbital computed tomography, diagnoses were reached. It was RNA transcripts that yielded the amplified TCR beta CDR3 regions. HTBI primers were employed in a first-round RT-PCR of the TCR CDR3. MiXCR, applied by TCRdb to the multiplex PCR reads, yields one record per CDR3 protein. Here the sample spans a few hundred thousand distinct CDR3 sequences, about 43% being singletons.

General study results and limits: The model predicted ophthalmopathy a median around six months before onset.

This clonotype originated in a woman under 30 with Graves' hyperthyroidism. Input material: peripheral blood or thyroid tissue (not recorded which). The chain is built from TRBV24-1 and TRBJ1-2, with 7 bases matching TRBD1. CDR3 in DNA: TGTGCCACCAGTGATCTAACGGACAGGATCGATGGCTACACCTTC. Translated, it gives CATSDLTDRIDGYTF.